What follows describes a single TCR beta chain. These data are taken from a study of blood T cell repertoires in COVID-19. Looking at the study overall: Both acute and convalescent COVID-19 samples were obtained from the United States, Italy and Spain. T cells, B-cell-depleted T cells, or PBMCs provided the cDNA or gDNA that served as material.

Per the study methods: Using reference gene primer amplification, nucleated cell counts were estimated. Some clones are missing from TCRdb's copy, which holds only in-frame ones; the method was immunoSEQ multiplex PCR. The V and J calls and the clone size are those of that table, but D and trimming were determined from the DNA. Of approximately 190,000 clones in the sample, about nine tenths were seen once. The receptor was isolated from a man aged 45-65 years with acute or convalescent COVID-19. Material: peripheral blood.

The CDR3 here is CASSPRTSGYEQYF. CDR3 nucleotides: TGTGCCAGCTCACCTCGGACTAGCGGATACGAGCAGTACTTC. J is TRBJ2-7 and V is TRBV18, with TRBD2 identical over 10 bases. Germline CDR1 KGHSH, CDR2 LQKENI. This CDR3 has 14 residues. The ends lost 3 bases at V and 4 bases at J; junction bases unmatched: 3. Combining the CDR3 with reference TRBV18 and TRBJ2-7 gives the whole variable domain NAGVMQNPRHLVRRRGQEARLRCSPMKGHSHVYWYRQLPEEGLKFMVYLQKENIIDESGMPKERFSAEFPKEGPSILRIQQVVRGDSAAYFCASSPRTSGYEQYFGPGTRLTVT.